This T cell receptor (beta chain) was identified in a study of T cell repertoires in cytomegalovirus infection. Overall study context: Selected CMV epitopes included recently identified HLA-C-restricted ones as well as well-studied HLA-B-restricted ones. The public TCR beta signatures pointed to both CMV infection and matching HLA type.

This CDR3 region has 14 residues. Germline lookup yields CDR1 MNHNY and CDR2 SVGAGI (reference sequence). Trimming took 8 bases from V and 3 from J, leaving 15 bases between them. Points from the study as a whole: Across the ex vivo response, the dominant clonotypes were HLA-C-restricted CMV-specific TCR beta clonotypes. Individuals carrying CMV plus the relevant HLA were identified by cumulative frequency of public TCR beta families.

Notes on this clonotype: Its antigen is unidentified.

TCRdb reprocessed the reads via MiXCR and lists one record per CDR3 protein. The table shows nearly 700,000 distinct CDR3 sequences, with 30% to 40% occurring only once. The chain is built from TRBV6-6 and TRBJ2-3; D not certain. This sequence was found in a human donor in good health (CMV status not recorded). Some clones in this sample may be carry-over from other donors' samples. Sequencing was performed on cultured PBMCs, taken from culture after CMV antigen stimulation. Written as DNA, the CDR3 is TGTGCCAGCGCTCCCGGACGGACGACAGATACGCAGTATTTT. Its translation: CASAPGRTTDTQYF.